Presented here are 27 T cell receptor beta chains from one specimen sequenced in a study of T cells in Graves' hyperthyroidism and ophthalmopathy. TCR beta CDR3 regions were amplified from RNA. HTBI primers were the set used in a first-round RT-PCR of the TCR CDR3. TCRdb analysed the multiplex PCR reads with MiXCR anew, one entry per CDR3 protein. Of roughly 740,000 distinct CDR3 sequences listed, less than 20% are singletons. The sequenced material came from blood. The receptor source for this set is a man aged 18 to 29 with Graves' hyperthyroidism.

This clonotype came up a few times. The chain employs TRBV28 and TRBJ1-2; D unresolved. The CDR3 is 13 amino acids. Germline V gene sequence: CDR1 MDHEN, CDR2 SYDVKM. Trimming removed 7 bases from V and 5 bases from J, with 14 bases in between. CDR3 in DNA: TGTGCCAGCATCCCAAGGGCTCTTTATGGCTACACCTTC. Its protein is CASIPRALYGYTF.

This CDR3 is CASSDSLGQSYNEQFF. The DNA of the CDR3 is TGTGCCAGCAGTGACTCTTTGGGACAATCCTACAATGAGCAGTTCTTC. The chain links TRBV6-4 to TRBJ2-1; D is possibly TRBD1 (6 bases). Germline V gene sequence: CDR1 MRHNA, CDR2 SNTAGT. This CDR3 spans 16 amino acids. V lost 0 bases to trimming and J lost 1 base, with 10 bases between them.

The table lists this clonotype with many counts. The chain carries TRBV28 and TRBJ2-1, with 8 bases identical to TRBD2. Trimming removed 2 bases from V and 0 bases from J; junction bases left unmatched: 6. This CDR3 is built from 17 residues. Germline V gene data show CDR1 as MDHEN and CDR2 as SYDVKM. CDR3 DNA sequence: TGTGCCAGCAGTTTACGCCGGGAGGGGCTCTCCTACAATGAGCAGTTCTTC. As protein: CASSLRREGLSYNEQFF.

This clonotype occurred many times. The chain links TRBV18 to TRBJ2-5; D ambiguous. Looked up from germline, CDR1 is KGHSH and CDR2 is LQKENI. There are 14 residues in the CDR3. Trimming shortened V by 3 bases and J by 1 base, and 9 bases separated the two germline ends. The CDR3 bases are TGTGCCAGCTCACCTAGTTCGGCCCAAGAGACCCAGTACTTC. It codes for CASSPSSAQETQYF.

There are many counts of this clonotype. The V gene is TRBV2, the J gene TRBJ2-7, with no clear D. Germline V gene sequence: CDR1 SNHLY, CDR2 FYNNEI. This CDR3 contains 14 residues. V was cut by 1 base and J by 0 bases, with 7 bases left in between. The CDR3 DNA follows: TGTGCCAGCAGTGAAGTTAGGATCTCCTACGAGCAGTACTTC. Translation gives CASSEVRISYEQYF.

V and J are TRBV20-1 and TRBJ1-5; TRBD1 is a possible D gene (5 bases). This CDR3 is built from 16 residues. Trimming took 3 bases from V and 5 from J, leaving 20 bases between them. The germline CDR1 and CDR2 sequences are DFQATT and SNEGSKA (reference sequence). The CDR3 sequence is CSASLPGLPMDQPQHF. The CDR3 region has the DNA TGCAGTGCTAGTTTGCCAGGGCTTCCCATGGATCAGCCCCAGCATTTT.

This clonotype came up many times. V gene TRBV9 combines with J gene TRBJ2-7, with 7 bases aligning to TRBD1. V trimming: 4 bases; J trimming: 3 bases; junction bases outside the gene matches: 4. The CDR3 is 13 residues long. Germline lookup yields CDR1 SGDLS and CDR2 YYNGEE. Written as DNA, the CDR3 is TGTGCCAGCAGCAACCGGGACAGCTACGAGCAGTACTTC. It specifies CASSNRDSYEQYF.

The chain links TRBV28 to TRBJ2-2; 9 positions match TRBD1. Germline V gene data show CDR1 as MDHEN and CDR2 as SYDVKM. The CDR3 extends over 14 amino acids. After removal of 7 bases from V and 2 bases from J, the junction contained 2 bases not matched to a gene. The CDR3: CASITGGNTGELFF. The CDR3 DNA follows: TGTGCCAGCATAACAGGGGGCAACACCGGGGAGCTGTTTTTT. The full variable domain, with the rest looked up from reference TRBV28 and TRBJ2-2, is DVKVTQSSRYLVKRTGEKVFLECVQDMDHENMFWYRQDPGLGLRLIYFSYDVKMKEKGDIPEGYSVSREKKERFSLILESASTNQTSMYLCASITGGNTGELFFGEGSRLTVL.

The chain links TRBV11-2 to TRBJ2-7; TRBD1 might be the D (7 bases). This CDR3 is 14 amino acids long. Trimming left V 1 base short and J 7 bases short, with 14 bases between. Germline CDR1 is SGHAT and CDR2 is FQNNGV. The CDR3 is CASSLASTGREQYF. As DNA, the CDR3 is TGTGCCAGCAGCTTAGCCTCGACAGGGAGGGAGCAGTACTTC.

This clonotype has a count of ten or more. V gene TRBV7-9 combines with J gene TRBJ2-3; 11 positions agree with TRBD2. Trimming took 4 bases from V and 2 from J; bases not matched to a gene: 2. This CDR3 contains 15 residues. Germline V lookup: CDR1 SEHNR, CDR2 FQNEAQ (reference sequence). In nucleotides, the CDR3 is TGTGCCAGCAGCTCTAGCGGGGGGATCACAGATACGCAGTATTTT. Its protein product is CASSSSGGITDTQYF.

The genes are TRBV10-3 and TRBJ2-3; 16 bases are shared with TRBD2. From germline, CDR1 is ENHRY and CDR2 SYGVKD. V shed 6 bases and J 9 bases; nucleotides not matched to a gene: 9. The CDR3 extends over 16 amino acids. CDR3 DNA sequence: TGTGCCATCAGCGGGACTAGCGGGAGGGCCCCCGTGACGCAGTATTTT. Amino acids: CAISGTSGRAPVTQYF.

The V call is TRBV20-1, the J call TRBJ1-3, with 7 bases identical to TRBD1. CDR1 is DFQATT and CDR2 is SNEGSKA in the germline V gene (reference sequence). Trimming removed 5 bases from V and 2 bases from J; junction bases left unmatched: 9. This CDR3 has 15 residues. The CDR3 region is CSAPLTGRAGNTIYF. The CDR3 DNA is TGCAGTGCTCCACTGACAGGGCGGGCTGGAAACACCATATATTTT.

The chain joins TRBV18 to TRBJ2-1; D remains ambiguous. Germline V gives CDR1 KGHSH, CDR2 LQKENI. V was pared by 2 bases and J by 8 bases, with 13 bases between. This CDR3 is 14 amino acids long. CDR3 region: CASSPGRSNDEQFF. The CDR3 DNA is TGTGCCAGCTCACCAGGGCGGTCGAACGATGAGCAGTTCTTC.

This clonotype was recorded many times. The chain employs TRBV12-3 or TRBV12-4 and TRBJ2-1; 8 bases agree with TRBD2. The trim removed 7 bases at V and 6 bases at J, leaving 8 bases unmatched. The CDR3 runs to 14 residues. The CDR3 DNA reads TGTGCCAGCACCTACCGGGGGGGCGTCAATGAGCAGTTCTTC. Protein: CASTYRGGVNEQFF.

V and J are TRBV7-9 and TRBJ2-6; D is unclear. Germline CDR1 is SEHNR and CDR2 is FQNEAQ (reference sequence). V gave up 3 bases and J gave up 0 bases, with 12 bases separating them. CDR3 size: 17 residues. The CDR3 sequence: CASSFAGSSSGANVLTF. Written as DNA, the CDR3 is TGTGCCAGCAGCTTCGCCGGGTCAAGCTCTGGGGCCAACGTCCTGACTTTC.

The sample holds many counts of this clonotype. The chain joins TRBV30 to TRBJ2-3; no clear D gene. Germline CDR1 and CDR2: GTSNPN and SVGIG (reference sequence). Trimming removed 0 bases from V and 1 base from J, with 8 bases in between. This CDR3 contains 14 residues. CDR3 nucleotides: TGTGCCTGGAGTGTAACCCTAGGCACAGATACGCAGTATTTT. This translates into CAWSVTLGTDTQYF.

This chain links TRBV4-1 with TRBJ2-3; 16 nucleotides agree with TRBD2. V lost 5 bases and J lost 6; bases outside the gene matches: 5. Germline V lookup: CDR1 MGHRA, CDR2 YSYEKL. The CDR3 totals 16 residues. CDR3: CASSTGTSGRGDTQYF. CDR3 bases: TGCGCCAGCAGCACCGGGACTAGCGGGAGGGGGGATACGCAGTATTTT.

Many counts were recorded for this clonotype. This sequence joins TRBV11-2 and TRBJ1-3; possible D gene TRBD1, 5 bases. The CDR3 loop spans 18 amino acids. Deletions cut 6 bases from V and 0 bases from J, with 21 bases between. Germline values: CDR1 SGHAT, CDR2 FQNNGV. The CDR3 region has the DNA TGTGCCAGCAGACCGCCAGGGTTCGGCAGTCTCTCTGGAAACACCATATATTTT. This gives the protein CASRPPGFGSLSGNTIYF.

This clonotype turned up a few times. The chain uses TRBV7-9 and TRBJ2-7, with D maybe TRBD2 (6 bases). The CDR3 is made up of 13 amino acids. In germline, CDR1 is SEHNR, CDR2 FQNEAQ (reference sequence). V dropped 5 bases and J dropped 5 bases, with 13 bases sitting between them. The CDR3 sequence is CASSIRGIHEQYF. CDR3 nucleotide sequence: TGTGCCAGCAGCATCCGGGGGATCCACGAGCAGTACTTC.

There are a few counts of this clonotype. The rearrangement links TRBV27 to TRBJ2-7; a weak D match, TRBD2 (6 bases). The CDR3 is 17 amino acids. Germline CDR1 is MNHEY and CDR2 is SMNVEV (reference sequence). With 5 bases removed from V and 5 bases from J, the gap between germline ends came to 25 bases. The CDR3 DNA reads TGTGCCAGCAGTCCTCAGACCGTGACAGCGGGCCACCACGAGCAGTACTTC. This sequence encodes CASSPQTVTAGHHEQYF.

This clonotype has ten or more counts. The CDR3 region has the DNA TGTGCCAGCAGTTTTGACATGAACACCGGGGAGCTGTTTTTT. Residues: CASSFDMNTGELFF. The chain uses TRBV28 and TRBJ2-2, with D unclear. CDR1 is MDHEN and CDR2 is SYDVKM in the germline V gene. This CDR3 comprises 14 residues. Between the trimmed V and J ends, which lost 3 bases and 1 base, there was a span of 6 bases. Using reference TRBV28 and TRBJ2-2 for the parts outside the CDR3, the full variable domain is DVKVTQSSRYLVKRTGEKVFLECVQDMDHENMFWYRQDPGLGLRLIYFSYDVKMKEKGDIPEGYSVSREKKERFSLILESASTNQTSMYLCASSFDMNTGELFFGEGSRLTVL.

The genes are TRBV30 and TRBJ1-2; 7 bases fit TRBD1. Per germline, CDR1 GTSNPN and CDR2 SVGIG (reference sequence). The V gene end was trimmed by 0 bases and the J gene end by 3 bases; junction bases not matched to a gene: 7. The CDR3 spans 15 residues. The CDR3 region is CAWSVAGQLYYGYTF. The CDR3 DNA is TGTGCCTGGAGTGTAGCGGGACAGCTATACTATGGCTACACCTTC.

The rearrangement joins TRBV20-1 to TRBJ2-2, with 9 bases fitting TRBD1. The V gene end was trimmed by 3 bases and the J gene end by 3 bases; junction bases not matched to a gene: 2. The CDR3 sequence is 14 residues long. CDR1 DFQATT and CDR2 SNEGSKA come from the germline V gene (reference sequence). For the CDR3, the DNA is TGCAGTGCTAGTAGACAGGGGGACACCGGGGAGCTGTTTTTT. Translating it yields CSASRQGDTGELFF.

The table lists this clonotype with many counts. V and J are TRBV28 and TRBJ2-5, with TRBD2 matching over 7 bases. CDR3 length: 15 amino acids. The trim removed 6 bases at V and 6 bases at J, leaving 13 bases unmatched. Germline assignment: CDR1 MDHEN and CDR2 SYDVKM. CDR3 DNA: TGTGCCAGCAGCCTGCGGGAGACCCAGACGAAGACCCAGTACTTC. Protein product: CASSLRETQTKTQYF.

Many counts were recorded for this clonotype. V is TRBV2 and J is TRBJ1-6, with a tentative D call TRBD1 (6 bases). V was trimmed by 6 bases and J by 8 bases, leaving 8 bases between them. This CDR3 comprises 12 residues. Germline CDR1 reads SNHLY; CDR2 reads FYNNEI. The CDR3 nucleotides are TGTGCCAGCAGGGACAGTTATTCACCCCTCCACTTT. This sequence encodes CASRDSYSPLHF. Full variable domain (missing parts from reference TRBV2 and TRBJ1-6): EPEVTQTPSHQVTQMGQEVILRCVPISNHLYFYWYRQILGQKVEFLVSFYNNEISEKSEIFDDQFSVERPDGSNFTLKIRSTKLEDSAMYFCASRDSYSPLHFGNGTRLTVT.

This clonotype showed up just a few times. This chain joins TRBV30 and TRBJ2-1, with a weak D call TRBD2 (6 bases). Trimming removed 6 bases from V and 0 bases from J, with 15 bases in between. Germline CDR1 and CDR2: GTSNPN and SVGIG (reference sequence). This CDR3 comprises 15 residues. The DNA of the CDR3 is TGTGCCTGTGGACTATACGGGAGCTCCTACAATGAGCAGTTCTTC. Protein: CACGLYGSSYNEQFF.

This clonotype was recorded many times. CDR3 residues: CASSPLGQLYEQYF. CDR3 nucleotide sequence: TGTGCCAGCTCACCATTGGGACAGCTCTACGAGCAGTACTTC. The chain is built from TRBV18 and TRBJ2-7; TRBD1 agrees at 7 bases. Trimming took 2 bases from V and 3 from J; bases not matched to a gene: 4. CDR1 and CDR2 from the germline V gene are KGHSH and LQKENI. The CDR3 covers 14 residues.